This T cell receptor beta chain was captured in a study of blood T cell repertoires in COVID-19. Study background: COVID-19 samples, acute and convalescent, were from the United States, Italy and Spain.

Germline values: CDR1 LNHNV, CDR2 YYDKDF (reference sequence). J lost 8 bases, V lost 2 bases, and 9 bases had no gene match. The CDR3 contains 15 residues. Source study methods: Reference gene primers were amplified, and this amplification served to estimate nucleated cell counts. This table comes from immunoSEQ multiplex PCR, and its TCRdb copy is limited to in-frame clones, with some not included. V and J calls and clone size follow that table, whereas D and trimming were derived from the DNA. The sample shows 300,000 to 350,000 clones, 90% to 95% of them seen only once. Sequenced: PBMCs or T cells enriched from blood (not recorded which). The receptor comes from a woman aged 30 to 39 who had been exposed to COVID-19. This rearrangement joins TRBV15 to TRBJ2-4; 7 bases agree with TRBD1. The CDR3 protein is CATSRYKQGMDIQYF. The CDR3 DNA follows: TGTGCCACCAGCAGATACAAACAGGGGATGGACATTCAGTACTTC.